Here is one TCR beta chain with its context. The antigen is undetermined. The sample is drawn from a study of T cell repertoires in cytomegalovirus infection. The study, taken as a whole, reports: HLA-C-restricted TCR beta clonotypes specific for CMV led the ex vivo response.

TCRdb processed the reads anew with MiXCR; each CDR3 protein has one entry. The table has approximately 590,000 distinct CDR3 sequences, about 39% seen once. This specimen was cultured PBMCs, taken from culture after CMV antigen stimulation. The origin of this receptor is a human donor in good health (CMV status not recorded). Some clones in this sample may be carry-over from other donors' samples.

The CDR3: CSVGPRGIYEQYF. CDR3 sequence (DNA): TGCAGCGTTGGACCCAGGGGTATCTACGAGCAGTACTTC. This chain connects TRBV29-1 to TRBJ2-7; D is perhaps TRBD1 (6 bases). The germline V gene has CDR1 SQVTM and CDR2 ANQGSEA. This CDR3 contains 13 residues. The germline V and J ends were trimmed by 4 bases and 3 bases, with 13 bases remaining between them.